These 32 T cell receptor beta chains share one sample of origin, sequenced in a study of blood T cell repertoires in COVID-19. The protocol was immunoSEQ multiplex PCR, while the TCRdb copy is restricted to in-frame clones and leaves out a portion. Here the sample spans roughly 160,000 clones, roughly 84% being singletons. The sample was peripheral blood. The receptors come from a woman aged 55-69 years with acute or convalescent COVID-19.

The chain couples TRBV7-9 to TRBJ2-1, with a possible D match to TRBD1 (5 bases). Germline CDR1 and CDR2: SEHNR and FQNEAQ (reference sequence). The CDR3 is 13 residues long. V lost 1 base and J lost 7, with 8 bases in between. The DNA of the CDR3 is TGTGCCAGCAGCTTAGTAGGGGTTAATGAGCAGTTCTTC. Its translation is CASSLVGVNEQFF.

The genes are TRBV10-1 and TRBJ2-3, with 11 bases lining up with TRBD2. The CDR3 sequence is 15 residues long. V shed 10 bases, J shed 0 bases, and the junction held 6 bases outside the gene matches. Germline values: CDR1 WNHNN, CDR2 SYGVQD (reference sequence). The CDR3 protein is CATGTSGASTDTQYF. CDR3 bases: TGCGCCACCGGGACTAGCGGAGCTAGCACAGATACGCAGTATTTT.

The genes are TRBV23-1 and TRBJ2-7; 10 nucleotides line up with TRBD1. TRBV23-1 is marked as an open reading frame, function uncertain. This CDR3 comprises 17 residues. With V trimmed by 7 bases and J by 3 bases, 15 bases remained unmatched. The CDR3 protein is CASTPRGQRDRGYEQYF. The CDR3 region has the DNA TGCGCCAGCACTCCTCGGGGCCAAAGGGACAGGGGCTACGAGCAGTACTTC.

The J gene is TRBJ1-1, the V gene TRBV11-2; tentative D call: TRBD1 (5 bases). Trimming cost V 3 bases and J 7 bases, with 12 bases left between them. The CDR3 extends over 13 amino acids. Germline assignment: CDR1 SGHAT and CDR2 FQNNGV. CDR3 protein: CASSFRQRGEAFF. For the CDR3, the DNA is TGTGCCAGCAGCTTTAGACAGCGAGGTGAAGCTTTCTTT.

This chain connects TRBV6-6 to TRBJ2-7; 9 nucleotides agree with TRBD1. The V and J ends lost 5 bases and 3 bases, in that order; junction bases with no gene match: 14. The CDR3 totals 17 residues. Germline CDR1 reads MNHNY; CDR2 reads SVGAGI (reference sequence). In DNA, the CDR3 is TGTGCCAGCAGTCTTACAGGAGCGGGACAGGGTCTCTACGAGCAGTACTTC. As protein: CASSLTGAGQGLYEQYF.

This clone was recorded a few times. The chain uses TRBV2 and TRBJ1-1; 7 nucleotides agree with TRBD1. CDR3 length: 13 amino acids. Unmatched junction bases numbered 8, after V lost 5 bases and J lost 8 bases. Germline CDR1 SNHLY, CDR2 FYNNEI. The CDR3 reads CASSTGDREEAFF. CDR3 in DNA: TGTGCCAGCAGTACCGGAGACAGGGAAGAAGCTTTCTTT.

The chain links TRBV6-6 to TRBJ2-7, with 12 bases fitting TRBD2. V lost 7 bases and J lost 3; bases outside the gene matches: 7. The CDR3 covers 15 residues. The germline gives CDR1 MNHNY, CDR2 SVGAGI (reference sequence). CDR3 DNA: TGTGCCAGCAAACCACTAGCGGGGGGAAACTACGAGCAGTACTTC. It specifies CASKPLAGGNYEQYF.

The chain carries TRBV5-1 and TRBJ2-5; D perhaps matches TRBD2 (5 bases). The CDR3 totals 12 residues. The germline V gene has CDR1 SGHRS and CDR2 YFSETQ. Trimming shortened V by 1 base and J by 5 bases, and 6 bases separated the two germline ends. CDR3 nucleotide sequence: TGCGCCAGCAGCTTGTGGGAGGAGACCCAGTACTTC. Protein sequence: CASSLWEETQYF.

The chain employs TRBV12-3 or TRBV12-4 and TRBJ2-1, with D unresolved. The CDR3 has 12 residues. V shed 3 bases and J shed 9 bases, with 9 bases lying between them. The CDR3 region is CASSFPIGEQFF. The CDR3 DNA reads as TGTGCCAGCAGTTTCCCTATCGGTGAGCAGTTCTTC.

The V and J genes are TRBV7-2 and TRBJ1-1; possibly TRBD1 for D (5 bases). Deletions cut 2 bases from V and 0 bases from J, with 10 bases between. Germline values: CDR1 SGHTA, CDR2 FQGNSA. CDR3 length: 15 amino acids. This CDR3 is CASSLMGQVNTEAFF. The CDR3 DNA reads TGTGCCAGCAGCTTAATGGGGCAGGTGAACACTGAAGCTTTCTTT.

This clone appeared a single time. The rearrangement uses TRBV28 and TRBJ2-5; 10 nucleotides align to TRBD1. The V gene's germline CDR1 is MDHEN and CDR2 SYDVKM. Trimming at V came to 3 bases and at J to 5 bases, leaving 6 bases not matched to a gene. This CDR3 is built from 15 residues. DNA of the CDR3: TGTGCCAGCAGTTTTGGGGACAGGGGCAGTGAGACCCAGTACTTC. As protein: CASSFGDRGSETQYF. Full variable domain (missing parts from reference TRBV28 and TRBJ2-5): DVKVTQSSRYLVKRTGEKVFLECVQDMDHENMFWYRQDPGLGLRLIYFSYDVKMKEKGDIPEGYSVSREKKERFSLILESASTNQTSMYLCASSFGDRGSETQYFGPGTRLLVL.

The sample holds a few counts of this clone. The chain joins TRBV6-5 to TRBJ1-3; D gene uncertain. The CDR3 loop spans 16 amino acids. Between the trimmed V and J ends, which lost 0 bases and 3 bases, there was a span of 12 bases. Germline V lookup: CDR1 MNHEY, CDR2 SVGAGI. The CDR3 nucleotides read TGTGCCAGCAGTTACTCACGGGGAGCGGGTGGAAACACCATATATTTT. It translates to CASSYSRGAGGNTIYF.

This chain joins TRBV28 and TRBJ1-1; tentatively, D is TRBD1 (5 bases). The CDR3 sequence is 13 residues long. The V gene's germline CDR1 is MDHEN and CDR2 SYDVKM. V lost 7 bases and J lost 0, with 9 bases in between. The CDR3 region is CASIEQVNTEAFF. As DNA, the CDR3 is TGTGCCAGCATCGAACAGGTGAACACTGAAGCTTTCTTT.

This clone has more than one count but fewer than ten. This chain links TRBV6-4 with TRBJ1-4, with D possibly TRBD1 on 6 matching bases. With 6 bases removed from V and 11 bases from J, the gap between germline ends came to 16 bases. This CDR3 comprises 13 residues. CDR1 and CDR2 (germline): MRHNA, SNTAGT. CDR3 sequence (DNA): TGTGCCAGCAGCCGACAGGTTGGGGATAAACTGTTTTTT. Amino acid sequence: CASSRQVGDKLFF.

The chain has TRBV6-2 or TRBV6-3 and TRBJ2-3; no definite D call. V was clipped by 2 bases and J by 4 bases, with 16 bases between them. The germline gives CDR1 MNHEY, CDR2 SVGEGT. The CDR3 sequence is 16 residues long. CDR3 amino acids: CASSYNGGSKPDTQYF. The CDR3 DNA sequence: TGTGCCAGCAGTTACAATGGCGGCAGTAAGCCAGATACGCAGTATTTT.

CDR3 in amino acids: CSGDRGQETQYF. The CDR3, as DNA: TGCAGCGGGGACAGGGGCCAAGAGACCCAGTACTTC. The chain carries TRBV29-1 and TRBJ2-5, with 10 nucleotides matching TRBD1. With V trimmed by 7 bases and J by 1 base, 0 bases remained unmatched. The germline V gene encodes CDR1 SQVTM and CDR2 ANQGSEA. The CDR3 consists of 12 residues.

The gene calls are TRBV7-2 and TRBJ2-2, with 8 nucleotides matching TRBD1. The CDR3 has 15 amino acids. Losses at the gene ends were 5 bases for V and 3 bases for J; bases not matched to a gene: 5. CDR1 SGHTA and CDR2 FQGNSA come from the germline V gene. CDR3 DNA sequence: TGTGCCAGCAGCAGGCAGGACAGGGACACCGGGGAGCTGTTTTTT. Translation gives CASSRQDRDTGELFF. The variable domain in full, with the rest retrieved from reference TRBV7-2 and TRBJ2-2, is GAGVSQSPSNKVTEKGKDVELRCDPISGHTALYWYRQSLGQGLEFLIYFQGNSAPDKSGLPSDRFSAERTGGSVSTLTIQRTQQEDSAVYLCASSRQDRDTGELFFGEGSRLTVL.

This chain uses TRBV5-4 with TRBJ2-3; 9 nucleotides align to TRBD2. The V and J ends lost 8 bases and 1 base, in that order; junction bases with no gene match: 5. The CDR3 sequence is 14 residues long. The V gene's germline CDR1 is SGHNT and CDR2 YYREEE (reference sequence). The CDR3 is CASRERGGTDTQYF. CDR3 nucleotide sequence: TGTGCCAGTAGGGAGCGGGGGGGCACAGATACGCAGTATTTT.

J is TRBJ1-1 and V is TRBV5-6, with D possibly matching TRBD1 (5 bases). CDR1 and CDR2 (germline): SGHDT, YYEEEE. The V end was cut by 4 bases, the J end by 1 base, with 14 bases between. The CDR3 extends over 15 amino acids. In DNA form, the CDR3 reads TGTGCCAGCAGCCCTCTCGACAGACCGAACACTGAAGCTTTCTTT. Protein sequence: CASSPLDRPNTEAFF.

The rearrangement joins TRBV29-1 to TRBJ2-7; 7 bases agree with TRBD1. Germline lookup yields CDR1 SQVTM and CDR2 ANQGSEA. The trim removed 4 bases at V and 1 base at J, leaving 1 base unmatched. This CDR3 spans 12 amino acids. For the CDR3, the DNA is TGCAGCGTTGGACAGGGATCCTACGAGCAGTACTTC. As protein: CSVGQGSYEQYF.

The V and J genes are TRBV6-5 and TRBJ2-5; 11 bases match TRBD2. The trim removed 6 bases at V and 7 bases at J, leaving 10 bases unmatched. CDR1 is MNHEY and CDR2 is SVGAGI in the germline V gene. The CDR3 runs 15 residues. In DNA, the CDR3 is TGTGCCAGCAGGGTGACTAGCGGGGCGGGTGGGACCCAGTACTTC. Amino acid sequence: CASRVTSGAGGTQYF.

The V gene is TRBV7-2, the J gene TRBJ1-2; D remains ambiguous. Germline values: CDR1 SGHTA, CDR2 FQGNSA. Trimming shortened V by 3 bases and J by 5 bases, and 10 bases separated the two germline ends. The CDR3 length is 13 residues. CDR3 sequence (DNA): TGTGCCAGCAGCTTCGGCCGGACTTATGGCTACACCTTC. It codes for CASSFGRTYGYTF.

CDR3 sequence: CASSPGGVNPRLAKNIQYF. The CDR3 bases are TGTGCCAGCTCACCAGGAGGGGTCAACCCCCGATTAGCCAAAAACATTCAGTACTTC. The chain joins TRBV18 to TRBJ2-4; D perhaps matches TRBD2 (6 bases). The CDR3 consists of 19 residues. Germline V gene lookup returns CDR1 KGHSH and CDR2 LQKENI. V lost 2 bases and J 0 bases, leaving 20 bases between the germline ends. The whole variable domain, filled in from reference TRBV18 and TRBJ2-4, reads NAGVMQNPRHLVRRRGQEARLRCSPMKGHSHVYWYRQLPEEGLKFMVYLQKENIIDESGMPKERFSAEFPKEGPSILRIQQVVRGDSAAYFCASSPGGVNPRLAKNIQYFGAGTRLSVL.

Only a few counts were recorded for this clone. The J gene is TRBJ2-5, the V gene TRBV5-1, with TRBD1 matching over 8 bases. Germline CDR1 SGHRS, CDR2 YFSETQ. J gave up 1 base and V 6 bases, and 8 bases lay outside the gene matches. The CDR3 sequence is 15 residues long. DNA of the CDR3: TGCGCCAGCAACGACAGGGGCCGAGGCCAAGAGACCCAGTACTTC. Its protein product is CASNDRGRGQETQYF.

This clone was observed once. This chain links TRBV6-6 with TRBJ2-7, with 12 bases aligning to TRBD1. CDR1 is MNHNY and CDR2 is SVGAGI in the germline V gene (reference sequence). This CDR3 region has 16 residues. Trimming at V came to 7 bases and at J to 2 bases, leaving 9 bases not matched to a gene. CDR3 region: CASKGDRGQPTYEQYF. In DNA, the CDR3 is TGTGCCAGCAAAGGGGACAGGGGGCAACCTACCTACGAGCAGTACTTC.

This chain connects TRBV18 to TRBJ2-1, with 9 bases lining up with TRBD1. The germline gives CDR1 KGHSH, CDR2 LQKENI. V shed 3 bases and J 3 bases; nucleotides not matched to a gene: 6. The length of the CDR3 is 16 residues. The CDR3 coding sequence is TGTGCCAGCTCACCGTTGGGGACAGGGTACTACAATGAGCAGTTCTTC. As protein: CASSPLGTGYYNEQFF.

The sample holds a few counts of this clone. Here the CDR3 reads CARSSGEGTDTQYF. CDR3 DNA sequence: TGTGCCAGAAGCTCCGGGGAAGGGACAGATACGCAGTATTTT. The rearrangement links TRBV7-5 to TRBJ2-3; TRBD2, the table's D call, lacks a check against the DNA. TRBV7-5 is a recognized pseudogene. The CDR3 totals 14 residues.

The chain recombines TRBV7-2 with TRBJ1-2, with 7 bases identical to TRBD1. The V gene end was trimmed by 1 base and the J gene end by 4 bases; junction bases not matched to a gene: 6. CDR1 is SGHTA, CDR2 FQGNSA, per germline. This CDR3 has 15 residues. DNA of the CDR3: TGTGCCAGCAGCTTAGACTCAGGGGGGATCTATGGCTACACCTTC. Translation gives CASSLDSGGIYGYTF.

The chain uses TRBV28 and TRBJ2-3; TRBD2 matches at 9 bases. Trimming cost V 7 bases and J 3 bases; bases outside gene matches: 17. The CDR3 consists of 18 residues. Germline V gives CDR1 MDHEN, CDR2 SYDVKM. This CDR3 is CASTAQIGGGAGTDTQYF. The CDR3 DNA reads as TGTGCCAGCACTGCTCAGATCGGCGGGGGGGCCGGGACAGATACGCAGTATTTT.

V gene TRBV30 combines with J gene TRBJ1-2, with a weak D call TRBD1 (6 bases). CDR1 GTSNPN and CDR2 SVGIG come from the germline V gene (reference sequence). V lost 2 bases to trimming and J lost 4 bases, with 11 bases between them. The CDR3 covers 13 residues. In nucleotides, the CDR3 is TGTGCCTGGAGTTATCAGGGGAGCTATGGCTACACCTTC. Residues: CAWSYQGSYGYTF.

V and J are TRBV5-1 and TRBJ2-1; TRBD2 matches at 8 bases. V dropped 2 bases and J dropped 7; count of bases not matched to a gene: 5. The CDR3 loop spans 14 amino acids. CDR1 and CDR2 (germline): SGHRS, YFSETQ. DNA for the CDR3: TGCGCCAGCAGCTTCGGGGGGGCCGGGAATGAGCAGTTCTTC. Residues: CASSFGGAGNEQFF.

This chain uses TRBV19 with TRBJ2-7; 9 bases match TRBD1. Germline values: CDR1 LNHDA, CDR2 SQIVND (reference sequence). The length of the CDR3 is 14 residues. The ends lost 1 base at V and 4 bases at J; junction bases unmatched: 2. In DNA form, the CDR3 reads TGTGCCAGTAGTATAGCACAGGGGGCTTACGAGCAGTACTTC. It codes for CASSIAQGAYEQYF.